The rows below give T cell receptor beta chains drawn from one sample of a study of cytomegalovirus exposure and HLA in healthy donors. Profiled with immunoSEQ multiplex PCR; TCRdb holds only in-frame clones, not every one. This sample's table has approximately 80,000 clones. Source material: PBMCs. All receptors come from a man younger than 35 in good health and CMV-seropositive. Both conserved end residues are part of each CDR3. Each record gives: V gene, J gene, D gene, CDR3 DNA, CDR3 protein. The D gene is left open where the match is weak.

>TRBV19|TRBJ1-6|-
TGTGCCAGTAGTAGCGGGACCTTGAGCGAACAATCACCCCTCCACTTT
CASSSGTLSEQSPLHF
>TRBV5-1|TRBJ2-2|-
TGCGCCAGCAGCTTAAGCGGCTACACCGGGGAGCTGTTTTTT
CASSLSGYTGELFF
>TRBV6-4|TRBJ2-7|TRBD1
TGTGCCAGCAGTGACGAAATGGGACAGTCGCAGTACTTC
CASSDEMGQSQYF
>TRBV2|TRBJ2-5|-
TGTGCCAGCAGTGAGGAGTTCCAAGAGACCCAGTACTTC
CASSEEFQETQYF
>TRBV7-9|TRBJ2-1|TRBD2
TGTGCCAGCAGCTTAGGCGGGGGAGATGAGCAGTTCTTC
CASSLGGGDEQFF
>TRBV5-4|TRBJ2-3|-
TGTGCCAGCAGCCTAGACCCCCGCAACACAGATACGCAGTATTTT
CASSLDPRNTDTQYF
>TRBV6-1|TRBJ2-7|TRBD1
TGTGCCAGCAGTGCCCTGGGACAGGGCTACGAGCAGTACTTC
CASSALGQGYEQYF
>TRBV19|TRBJ2-4|-
TGTGCCAGTAGTATAGCACAGACCAAAAACATTCAGTACTTC
CASSIAQTKNIQYF
>TRBV27|TRBJ1-2|-
TGTGCCAGCAGTTTATCTTGGGGGGACTATGGCTACACCTTC
CASSLSWGDYGYTF
>TRBV28|TRBJ2-2|TRBD2
TGTGCCAGCAATTTGGGGACAGTTGGACTAGCGGGGAATCGGAGGGACACCGGGGAGCTGTTTTTT
CASNLGTVGLAGNRRDTGELFF
>TRBV2|TRBJ1-1|-
TGTGCCAGCAATGGGCAGCTCCGGATAACTGAAGCTTTCTTT
CASNGQLRITEAFF
>TRBV15|TRBJ1-2|-
TGTGCCACCAGCAGCGAAGGGGGGGACTATGGCTACACCTTC
CATSSEGGDYGYTF
>TRBV9|TRBJ1-2|-
TGTGCCAGCAAACCAGACAATAACTATGGCTACACCTTC
CASKPDNNYGYTF
>TRBV7-2|TRBJ2-4|-
TGTGCCAGCTCTACGGGGAGACACATTCAGTACTTC
CASSTGRHIQYF
>TRBV7-9|TRBJ2-1|-
TGTGCCAGCAGCGGCGTCGGGTCGGGGTACAATGAGCAGTTCTTC
CASSGVGSGYNEQFF
>TRBV10-3|TRBJ2-7|-
TGTGCCATCAGTGAAACTAACGAACACTCCTACGAGCAGTACTTC
CAISETNEHSYEQYF
>TRBV9|TRBJ2-7|-
TGTGCCAGCAGCGTAGGCCAGGGGCACTACGAGCAGTACTTC
CASSVGQGHYEQYF
>TRBV18|TRBJ2-2|-
TGTGCCAGCTCACCACAACAGGGCTCTGCTACCGGGGAGCTGTTTTTT
CASSPQQGSATGELFF
>TRBV5-6|TRBJ2-3|-
TGTGCCAGCAGTAAAGGGGCCACACGGACAGATACGCAGTATTTT
CASSKGATRTDTQYF
>TRBV29-1|TRBJ2-3|-
TGCAGCGCTGAAGGAGAGATCTCTAGCACAGATACGCAGTATTTT
CSAEGEISSTDTQYF
>TRBV5-1|TRBJ2-3|-
TGCGCCAGCAGCTTGGAGTCGACGGGAGATACGCAGTATTTT
CASSLESTGDTQYF